The next 30 T cell receptor beta chains were all read from a single sample in a study of blood T cell repertoires in COVID-19. The assay was immunoSEQ multiplex PCR, and TCRdb's table has in-frame clones only and misses some. Found here are about 110,000 clones, 75% to 95% of them singletons; the top ten hold more than 0.9%. Material for sequencing was peripheral blood. These receptors were collected from a woman aged 30 to 39 with acute or convalescent COVID-19.

The V gene is TRBV11-2, the J gene TRBJ2-7; 9 nucleotides match TRBD1. This CDR3 contains 13 residues. Germline CDR1 is SGHAT and CDR2 is FQNNGV. The trim removed 5 bases at V and 6 bases at J, leaving 5 bases unmatched. Here the CDR3 DNA reads TGTGCCAGCAGCGCGGACAGGGGAGCCGAGCAGTACTTC. Translating gives CASSADRGAEQYF. Based on the CDR3 plus reference TRBV11-2 and TRBJ2-7, the full variable domain is EAGVAQSPRYKIIEKRQSVAFWCNPISGHATLYWYQQILGQGPKLLIQFQNNGVVDDSQLPKDRFSAERLKGVDSTLKIQPAKLEDSAVYLCASSADRGAEQYFGPGTRLTVT.

This clone was seen just once. The chain combines TRBV6-5 with TRBJ2-3; 10 positions agree with TRBD2. J lost 2 bases, V lost 8 bases, and 7 bases had no gene match. There are 15 residues in the CDR3. Germline V CDR1 and CDR2: MNHEY, SVGAGI. The CDR3 nucleotides read TGTGCCAGCTTCGGACTAGCGGCTATCACAGATACGCAGTATTTT. It codes for CASFGLAAITDTQYF.

Relative to its sample, this clone is medium-sized. The chain links TRBV25-1 to TRBJ1-4; D possibly corresponds to TRBD1 (5 bases). This CDR3 is 14 amino acids long. CDR1 MGHDK and CDR2 SYGVNS come from the germline V gene. Trimming took 1 base from V and 8 from J, leaving 11 bases between them. CDR3 nucleotide sequence: TGTGCCAGCAGTGAATGGGGCTTTCGGGAAAAACTGTTTTTT. Translation gives CASSEWGFREKLFF.

The chain joins TRBV7-3 to TRBJ1-5; D is possibly TRBD1 (6 bases). Germline V gene lookup returns CDR1 SGHTA and CDR2 FQGTGA. The CDR3 is made up of 17 amino acids. Trimming stripped 1 base from V and 5 bases from J, with 18 bases between. The CDR3 reads CASSLRAGAFEYQPQHF. Here the CDR3 DNA reads TGTGCCAGCAGCTTAAGGGCAGGGGCATTTGAGTATCAGCCCCAGCATTTT.

The rearrangement uses TRBV7-2 and TRBJ2-5; 12 bases fit TRBD2. The CDR3 length is 19 residues. The V gene's germline CDR1 is SGHTA and CDR2 FQGNSA. V lost 0 bases to trimming and J lost 1 base; unmatched junction nucleotides: 9. The CDR3 sequence: CASSLAGYGLAGTQETQYF. The CDR3 region has the DNA TGTGCCAGCAGCTTAGCGGGATACGGACTAGCGGGGACCCAAGAGACCCAGTACTTC.

The chain uses TRBV10-3 and TRBJ1-2; tentative D call: TRBD1 (6 bases). The germline V gene encodes CDR1 ENHRY and CDR2 SYGVKD. Trimming removed 0 bases from V and 4 bases from J, with 18 bases in between. The CDR3 extends over 17 amino acids. CDR3 sequence: CAISESMNYRVIYGYTF. The CDR3 nucleotides are TGTGCCATCAGTGAGTCCATGAACTACAGGGTTATCTATGGCTACACCTTC.

The gene calls are TRBV5-6 and TRBJ1-1; 11 bases fit TRBD1. This CDR3 has 14 amino acids. Germline V gene sequence: CDR1 SGHDT, CDR2 YYEEEE. With 4 bases clipped from V and 6 bases from J, the junction kept 5 bases outside the gene matches. CDR3 protein: CASSLGQGAAEAFF. In DNA form, the CDR3 reads TGTGCCAGCAGCCTCGGACAGGGGGCGGCTGAAGCTTTCTTT.

The V gene is TRBV9, the J gene TRBJ2-1, with a weak D call TRBD2 (7 bases). V dropped 0 bases and J dropped 8 bases, with 18 bases sitting between them. Per germline, CDR1 SGDLS and CDR2 YYNGEE. The CDR3 loop spans 16 amino acids. CDR3 nucleotides: TGTGCCAGCAGCGTAGCTACAGGTGGGGGGGCCTATGAGCAGTTCTTC. Its translation is CASSVATGGGAYEQFF.

This clone was recorded once. The chain couples TRBV4-1 to TRBJ1-4; unclear D gene. This CDR3 is built from 14 residues. Trimming cost V 4 bases and J 7 bases, with 13 bases left between them. Germline-derived CDR1 and CDR2 are MGHRA and YSYEKL. DNA of the CDR3: TGCGCCAGCAGCCGAAGAGGAGCCGGTGAAAAACTGTTTTTT. It is translated as CASSRRGAGEKLFF.

This chain links TRBV7-2 with TRBJ2-7; perhaps TRBD2 as D (5 bases). Deletions cut 4 bases from V and 7 bases from J, with 14 bases between. CDR3 length: 13 amino acids. CDR1 is SGHTA and CDR2 is FQGNSA in the germline V gene. The CDR3 region has the DNA TGTGCCAGCAGCTCCCAGCGGCCTAGAGAGCAGTACTTC. Protein product: CASSSQRPREQYF. Full variable domain (rest looked up from reference TRBV7-2 and TRBJ2-7): GAGVSQSPSNKVTEKGKDVELRCDPISGHTALYWYRQSLGQGLEFLIYFQGNSAPDKSGLPSDRFSAERTGGSVSTLTIQRTQQEDSAVYLCASSSQRPREQYFGPGTRLTVT.

J is TRBJ1-4 and V is TRBV7-7; no clear D gene. V lost 5 bases, J lost 0 bases, and 10 bases lay in between. Germline CDR1 is SSHAT and CDR2 is FNYEAQ (reference sequence). The CDR3 runs 15 residues. DNA for the CDR3: TGTGCCAGCAGCCTCGGGGTTGCAACTAATGAAAAACTGTTTTTT. Protein: CASSLGVATNEKLFF.

The chain links TRBV2 to TRBJ2-3; 15 positions match TRBD2. The V segment lost 9 bases and the J segment 6 bases; nucleotides outside the gene matches: 7. The CDR3 covers 15 residues. Germline assignment: CDR1 SNHLY and CDR2 FYNNEI. The CDR3 bases are TGTGCCAGGGGGGGACTAGCGGGAGGAGTCGATACGCAGTATTTT. Translation: CARGGLAGGVDTQYF.

V and J are TRBV10-2 and TRBJ1-5, with D possibly matching TRBD1 (5 bases). CDR1 WSHSY and CDR2 SAAADI come from the germline V gene. The CDR3 consists of 13 residues. V gave up 2 bases and J gave up 6 bases, with 8 bases separating them. The CDR3 here is CASSETGRQPQHF. The CDR3 DNA reads as TGCGCCAGCAGTGAGACAGGACGTCAGCCCCAGCATTTT.

V is TRBV5-4 and J is TRBJ1-2; D unresolved. Germline CDR1 reads SGHNT; CDR2 reads YYREEE (reference sequence). CDR3 length: 14 amino acids. V was shortened by 0 bases and J by 3 bases, with 9 bases between the two germline ends. CDR3 amino acids: CASSLAERYYGYTF. The DNA of the CDR3 is TGTGCCAGCAGCTTGGCCGAACGGTACTATGGCTACACCTTC.

V and J are TRBV28 and TRBJ1-2; unclear D gene. V was pared by 5 bases and J by 3 bases, with 4 bases between. The CDR3 length is 11 residues. Germline lookup yields CDR1 MDHEN and CDR2 SYDVKM. The CDR3 DNA reads as TGTGCCAGCAGTCTCGACTATGGCTACACCTTC. Encoded protein: CASSLDYGYTF.

The chain joins TRBV6-4 to TRBJ2-2, with D maybe TRBD2 (5 bases). CDR1 and CDR2 (germline): MRHNA, SNTAGT. The CDR3 is 14 residues long. The V end lost 3 bases, the J end lost 6 bases, and 11 bases lay between the germline ends. CDR3 loop: CASSEEDGSGELFF. DNA for the CDR3: TGTGCCAGCAGTGAGGAGGACGGGTCCGGGGAGCTGTTTTTT.

This chain links TRBV3-1 (or the pseudogene TRBV3-2) with TRBJ2-2; a possible D gene is TRBD2 (5 bases). V lost 4 bases to trimming and J lost 7 bases, with 10 bases between them. Germline-derived CDR1 and CDR2 are LGHDT and YNNKEL (reference sequence). This CDR3 comprises 13 residues. CDR3 DNA sequence: TGTGCCAGCAGCCCCGTTCGGGGCGGGGAGCTGTTTTTT. Translation: CASSPVRGGELFF.

The chain recombines TRBV30 with TRBJ1-4; D unclear. The CDR3 spans 14 residues. The germline V and J ends were trimmed by 4 bases and 5 bases, with 14 bases remaining between them. From germline, CDR1 is GTSNPN and CDR2 SVGIG (reference sequence). The CDR3: CAWNHGGGNEKLFF. In DNA, the CDR3 is TGTGCCTGGAACCATGGCGGAGGGAATGAAAAACTGTTTTTT. The whole variable domain, filled in from reference TRBV30 and TRBJ1-4, reads SQTIHQWPATLVQPVGSPLSLECTVEGTSNPNLYWYRQAAGRGLQLLFYSVGIGQISSEVPQNLSASRPQDRQFILSSKKLLLSDSGFYLCAWNHGGGNEKLFFGSGTQLSVL.

The chain has TRBV6-2 or TRBV6-3 and TRBJ2-7; 14 bases match TRBD2. Germline assignment: CDR1 MNHEY and CDR2 SVGEGT. The CDR3 spans 15 residues. The V and J ends lost 2 bases and 4 bases, in that order; junction bases with no gene match: 1. The CDR3 DNA reads TGTGCCAGCAGTTACGGGACTAGCGGGAGTTACGAGCAGTACTTC. Amino acid sequence: CASSYGTSGSYEQYF.

This clone was seen more than once but under ten times. The rearrangement links TRBV25-1 to TRBJ1-5, with no clear D. CDR1 is MGHDK, CDR2 SYGVNS, per germline. CDR3 length: 13 residues. Trimming cost V 4 bases and J 2 bases, with 6 bases left between them. Here the CDR3 reads CASSVYGNQPQHF. The CDR3 nucleotides read TGTGCCAGCAGTGTGTATGGCAATCAGCCCCAGCATTTT. Filled out from reference TRBV25-1 and TRBJ1-5, the complete variable domain reads EADIYQTPRYLVIGTGKKITLECSQTMGHDKMYWYQQDPGMELHLIHYSYGVNSTEKGDLSSESTVSRIRTEHFPLTLESARPSHTSQYLCASSVYGNQPQHFGDGTRLSIL.

The chain joins TRBV19 to TRBJ1-4; D is ambiguous. This CDR3 comprises 14 residues. CDR1 is LNHDA and CDR2 is SQIVND in the germline V gene (reference sequence). Trimming left V 4 bases short and J 1 base short, with 7 bases between. CDR3 amino acids: CASSRPGTNEKLFF. The CDR3 DNA sequence: TGTGCCAGTAGTAGGCCGGGAACTAATGAAAAACTGTTTTTT. Full variable domain (missing parts from reference TRBV19 and TRBJ1-4): DGGITQSPKYLFRKEGQNVTLSCEQNLNHDAMYWYRQDPGQGLRLIYYSQIVNDFQKGDIAEGYSVSREKKESFPLTVTSAQKNPTAFYLCASSRPGTNEKLFFGSGTQLSVL.

This chain joins TRBV20-1 and TRBJ1-5, with D unresolved. Germline CDR1 DFQATT, CDR2 SNEGSKA (reference sequence). The CDR3 length is 14 residues. Trimming took 3 bases from V and 0 from J, leaving 9 bases between them. This CDR3 reads CSASSGLSNQPQHF. The CDR3 DNA sequence: TGCAGTGCTAGTAGCGGGCTTAGCAATCAGCCCCAGCATTTT.

The chain carries TRBV5-4 and TRBJ2-5; no definite D call. Germline CDR1 reads SGHNT; CDR2 reads YYREEE (reference sequence). The CDR3 length is 13 residues. V lost 3 bases to trimming and J lost 4 bases, with 10 bases between them. This CDR3 is CASSSRIRETQYF. CDR3 coding DNA: TGTGCCAGCAGCTCGAGGATTCGAGAGACCCAGTACTTC.

V gene TRBV5-1 combines with J gene TRBJ1-2, with 9 positions matching TRBD1. This CDR3 has 15 residues. Losses at the gene ends were 3 bases for V and 6 bases for J; bases not matched to a gene: 9. Looked up from germline, CDR1 is SGHRS and CDR2 is YFSETQ. For the CDR3, the DNA is TGCGCCAGCAGCTCACTGACAGGGGGGCCCCATGGCTACACCTTC. It translates to CASSSLTGGPHGYTF.

The rearrangement links TRBV7-9 to TRBJ1-1, with a possible D match to TRBD1 (5 bases). The CDR3 length is 14 residues. Germline lookup yields CDR1 SEHNR and CDR2 FQNEAQ (reference sequence). V lost 5 bases to trimming and J lost 6 bases, with 16 bases between them. CDR3 in amino acids: CASSPRQRGSEAFF. In nucleotides, the CDR3 is TGTGCCAGCAGCCCTCGACAGCGCGGCTCTGAAGCTTTCTTT. Full variable domain (remainder filled in from reference TRBV7-9 and TRBJ1-1): DTGVSQNPRHKITKRGQNVTFRCDPISEHNRLYWYRQTLGQGPEFLTYFQNEAQLEKSRLLSDRFSAERPKGSFSTLEIQRTEQGDSAMYLCASSPRQRGSEAFFGQGTRLTVV.

V is TRBV6-5 and J is TRBJ1-5, with D possibly TRBD1 on 5 matching bases. Per the germline V gene, CDR1 is MNHEY and CDR2 is SVGAGI. V gave up 7 bases and J gave up 7 bases, with 14 bases separating them. The CDR3 spans 13 residues. The CDR3 nucleotides read TGTGCCAGCACTCCGGGGGGGGGACAGCCCCAGCATTTT. As protein: CASTPGGGQPQHF.

The chain has TRBV27 and TRBJ2-7; no clear D. Trimming left V 6 bases short and J 0 bases short, with 6 bases between. The CDR3 has 12 residues. Germline lookup yields CDR1 MNHEY and CDR2 SMNVEV (reference sequence). The chain's CDR3 is CASRGLSYEQYF. The CDR3 DNA sequence: TGTGCCAGCAGGGGCCTCTCCTACGAGCAGTACTTC.

The chain joins TRBV7-8 to TRBJ2-7; TRBD2 matches at 7 bases. Trimming took 5 bases from V and 0 from J; bases not matched to a gene: 7. The CDR3 runs 15 residues. Germline CDR1 SGHVS, CDR2 FQNEAQ. The CDR3, as DNA: TGTGCCAGCAGCCCCGGTCGGACTAGCTCCTACGAGCAGTACTTC. This translates into CASSPGRTSSYEQYF.

J is TRBJ2-7 and V is TRBV6-5, with 7 bases fitting TRBD1. The CDR3 is 15 amino acids. V shed 3 bases, J shed 2 bases, and the junction held 7 bases outside the gene matches. CDR1 and CDR2 from the germline V gene are MNHEY and SVGAGI. The CDR3 region has the DNA TGTGCCAGCAGTTATTCGGCAGGGGGTACCTACGAGCAGTACTTC. Amino acid sequence: CASSYSAGGTYEQYF.

V is TRBV19 and J is TRBJ1-2; D unresolved. CDR1 is LNHDA, CDR2 SQIVND, per germline (reference sequence). This CDR3 is built from 15 residues. V lost 7 bases and J 4 bases, leaving 19 bases between the germline ends. The CDR3 sequence is CASTPRVGEGYGYTF. The CDR3, as DNA: TGTGCCAGTACCCCACGTGTCGGGGAAGGCTATGGCTACACCTTC.